These T cell receptor beta chains were read from a single sample in a study of blood T cell repertoires in COVID-19. The table came from immunoSEQ multiplex PCR; TCRdb's copy has only in-frame clones and leaves some out. The sample has about 150,000 clones; approximately 86% are singletons. Sequencing was performed on peripheral blood. The receptors originated from a man in his 60s with COVID-19, enrolled during active disease. Both conserved end residues are part of each CDR3. The order of the fields is D gene, J gene, clone size, V gene, CDR3 DNA, CDR3 protein. The D gene is left open where the match is weak. Clone size is given for some rows only: seen once, a few or many times, or a class if the clone is expanded.

>TRBD2|TRBJ2-1|.|TRBV7-6
TGTGCCAGCAGCTTAGTGGGCGGGGGGCAATACAATGAGCAGTTCTTC
CASSLVGGGQYNEQFF
>TRBD1|TRBJ1-3|few|TRBV9
TGTGCCAGCAGCGCGAATGACAGGGTTGGAAACACCATATATTTT
CASSANDRVGNTIYF
>.|TRBJ2-5|.|TRBV6-5
TGTGCCAGCAGTTCGTGGAGCCAACAGACCCAGTACTTC
CASSSWSQQTQYF
>TRBD1|TRBJ2-7|few|TRBV3-1/TRBV3-2
TGTGCCAGCAGCCTCTCGACAGGGTACGAGCAGTACTTC
CASSLSTGYEQYF
>.|TRBJ1-3|.|TRBV10-3
TGTGCCATCGGAACCATACTATTCGGACCGGACAATTCTGGAAACACCATATATTTT
CAIGTILFGPDNSGNTIYF
>TRBD2|TRBJ2-1|once|TRBV3-1/TRBV3-2
TGTGCCAGCAGCCAAGAAAGCGGACGGGAGGGCTCCTACAATGAGCAGTTCTTC
CASSQESGREGSYNEQFF
>.|TRBJ1-2|.|TRBV13
TGTGCCAGCAGCTCTATTAACTATGGCTACACCTTC
CASSSINYGYTF
>.|TRBJ1-3|.|TRBV5-1
TGCGCCAGCAGCCCATTTACAGATTCGCCTGGAAACACCATATATTTT
CASSPFTDSPGNTIYF
>TRBD1|TRBJ2-5|.|TRBV5-4
TGTGCCAGCAGCTTACAAACAGGGGGCGGAGAGACCCAGTACTTC
CASSLQTGGGETQYF
>.|TRBJ2-7|.|TRBV5-6
TGTGCCAGCAGCTCCGGAGACTCCTACGAGCAGTACTTC
CASSSGDSYEQYF
>.|TRBJ1-6|.|TRBV28
TGTGCCAGCGGAAGGGGGGGATTTTCACCCCTCCACTTT
CASGRGGFSPLHF
>.|TRBJ1-1|.|TRBV7-9
TGTGCCAGCAGCTTAGGAACTGGGAGGGAACAGGCTTTCTTT
CASSLGTGREQAFF
>.|TRBJ1-5|.|TRBV2
TGTGCCAGCAAAGCAGGAGACTATAGCAATCAGCCCCAGCATTTT
CASKAGDYSNQPQHF
>.|TRBJ2-3|.|TRBV18
TGTGCCAGCTCATCGGCAGACAGAAGCACAGATACGCAGTATTTT
CASSSADRSTDTQYF
>.|TRBJ2-3|.|TRBV7-6
TGTGCCAGCAGCTTAGGGGGCTTTAGCACAGATACGCAGTATTTT
CASSLGGFSTDTQYF
>TRBD1|TRBJ1-3|.|TRBV7-3
TGTGCCAGCAGCTTACACGACAGGGACTCTGGAAACACCATATATTTT
CASSLHDRDSGNTIYF